The clone carrying this T cell receptor beta chain was observed a handful of times. Its specificity is unknown. The second PCR ran about 6 to 12 cycles with a sample-barcoded 5' primer and J-beta primers. Unique molecular identifiers of 12 random nucleotides labeled each cDNA. TCRdb re-derived calls from the 5' RACE reads in MiXCR, one entry per CDR3 protein. In the table there are about 1.1 million distinct CDR3 sequences, less than 45% of which are singletons. This record belongs to a study of blood T cells in healthy people across ages. Across the study: Roughly one uniquely barcoded beta molecule per two T cells was captured. Study outcomes and limitations: There was no known CMV status for donors, so expanded clonotype changes were possibly confounded.

Donation came from healthy Caucasian individuals in Russia who were aged about 6 to 100. Germline CDR1 reads MNHEY; CDR2 reads SMNVEV (reference sequence). Trimming took 0 bases from V and 1 from J, leaving 9 bases between them. The CDR3 totals 15 residues. Sequences were obtained from blood. The TCR comes from a man younger than 35 in good health. This chain joins TRBV27 and TRBJ1-1; D gene ambiguous. The CDR3 protein is CASSLSGNRNTEAFF. DNA of the CDR3: TGTGCCAGCAGTTTATCGGGGAACAGGAACACTGAAGCTTTCTTT.